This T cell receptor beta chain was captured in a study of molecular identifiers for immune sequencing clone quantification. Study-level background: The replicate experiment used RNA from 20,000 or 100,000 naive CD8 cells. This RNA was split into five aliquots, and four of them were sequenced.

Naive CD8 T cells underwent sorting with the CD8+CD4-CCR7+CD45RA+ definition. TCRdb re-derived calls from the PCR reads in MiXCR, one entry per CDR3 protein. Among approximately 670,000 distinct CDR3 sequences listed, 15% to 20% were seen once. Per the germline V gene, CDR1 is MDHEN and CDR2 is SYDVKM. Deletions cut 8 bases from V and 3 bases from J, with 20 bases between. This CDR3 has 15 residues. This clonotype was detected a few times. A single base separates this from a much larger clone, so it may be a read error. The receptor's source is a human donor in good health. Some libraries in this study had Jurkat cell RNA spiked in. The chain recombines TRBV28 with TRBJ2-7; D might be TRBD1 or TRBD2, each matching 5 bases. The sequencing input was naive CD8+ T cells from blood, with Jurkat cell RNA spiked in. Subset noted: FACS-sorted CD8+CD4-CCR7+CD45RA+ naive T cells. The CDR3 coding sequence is TGTGCCAGCGGCAACGTTAGGGACGGCCACTACGAGCAGTACTTC. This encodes CASGNVRDGHYEQYF.